This T cell receptor (beta chain) is drawn from a study of early T cells in non-severe SARS-CoV-2 infection (dated by TCRdb to the early 2020s). About the study as a whole: Because TCR sequencing was done on bulk RNA from unsorted whole blood, the alpha and beta chains could not be paired. The investigation overall reported the following: VDJdb matching was skewed toward anti-spike CD8 responses and likely underestimated virus-specific expansions by missing private and CD4 specificities.

The CDR3 contains 15 residues, cysteine and phenylalanine counted. CDR3 DNA is the only sequence kept; it has 45 bases, read in frame from the first base. CDR1 and CDR2, per the germline V gene (reference sequence), are DFQATT and SNEGSKA. V is clipped by 1 base and J by 0 bases, and the sequence between their germline boundaries is 10 bases long. The study was a case-control design nested within a healthcare worker cohort in London, UK, with weekly nasopharyngeal swab PCR tests and blood sampling. Healthcare workers were recruited between 23 and 31 March 2020, during the week of the UK lockdown, and were followed weekly for up to roughly 16 weeks. This clonotype was seen a handful of times. The target of this receptor is not known. Base qualities are not at hand, and no much larger clone is one base apart. The library was produced with 5' RACE. Instrument on record: NextSeq 500. Unique molecular identifiers were attached to individual cDNA molecules in the TCR library protocol so that sequencing error and PCR bias could be corrected. Both TCR alpha and beta chains were sequenced, and tight co-correlation was observed between alpha and beta sequence abundances in each sample. Per the source publication's procedure: V gene, J gene and CDR3 annotation of TCR sequences was performed with Decombinator V4. Expanded TCRs were defined as changing significantly between any two time points under a Poisson model with p below 0.0001. TCR abundances were normalised to the total number of TCRs sequenced in each sample and reported as counts per million. TRAV1-2 paired with TRAJ12, TRAJ20 or TRAJ33 defined MAIT TCRs, while TRAV10 paired with TRAJ18 defined iNKT TCRs. A search of VDJdb, accessed on 1 November 2021, was run for TCRs annotated to CMV, EBV and SARS-CoV-2, with TCRs annotated for multiple antigens excluded. Starting from the raw public reads, TCRdb applied fastp trimming at Q25, assembled clones with MiXCR and retained in-frame beta chains. All rows with the same CDR3 protein become a single entry with the most common DNA and genes. The authors' filters were not applied to this entry. This sample comprises around 71,000 distinct CDR3 sequences, 9% to 10% of them detected only once. Less than 20% of the sample goes to the ten largest clones.

The receptor was isolated from an adult who was a healthcare worker with PCR-confirmed SARS-CoV-2 infection or an uninfected control (not recorded which). The sequenced sample was whole blood, obtained at baseline. The V and J segments used are TRBV20-1 and TRBJ1-3; the D segment cannot be called with confidence. CDR3 protein: CSARAGGGSGNTIYF. The DNA is as follows: TGCAGTGCTAGAGCCGGAGGTGGCTCTGGAAACACCATATATTTT.